This is a list of T cell receptor beta chains from one sample in a study of PD-1 blockade in mismatch repair-deficient tumors. Data came from immunoSEQ multiplex PCR; TCRdb stores just in-frame clones and leaves some out. The sample holds about 130,000 clones, 88% seen once. This specimen consisted of peripheral blood, obtained 70 to 73 weeks after starting pembrolizumab. These receptors came from an adult with mismatch repair-deficient cancer. Both conserved end residues are part of each CDR3. The D gene is left open where the match is weak. Rows may omit the clone size; those that give it use once, few, many or a size class.

J gene: TRBJ2-1; V gene: TRBV11-1; clone size: -; D gene: -; CDR3 DNA: TGTGCCAGCAGCTCATTGACTGATTACAATGAGCAGTTCTTC; CDR3 protein: CASSSLTDYNEQFF
J gene: TRBJ2-5; V gene: TRBV7-9; clone size: once; D gene: -; CDR3 DNA: TGTGCCAGCAGCGTTAAAGAGACCCAGTACTTC; CDR3 protein: CASSVKETQYF
J gene: TRBJ2-1; V gene: TRBV5-6; clone size: -; D gene: -; CDR3 DNA: TGTGCCAGCGACCATTCAGGGGCCGGGGCCTTAAATGAGCAGTTCTTC; CDR3 protein: CASDHSGAGALNEQFF
J gene: TRBJ1-1; V gene: TRBV7-2; clone size: -; D gene: -; CDR3 DNA: TGTGCCAGCGGAGGGTGGTTGGGCACTGAAGCTTTCTTT; CDR3 protein: CASGGWLGTEAFF
J gene: TRBJ2-3; V gene: TRBV10-3; clone size: once; D gene: -; CDR3 DNA: TGTGCCATCAGTGAGCCGACTCGCGGCCGAGCTGGAGATACGCAGTATTTT; CDR3 protein: CAISEPTRGRAGDTQYF
J gene: TRBJ1-5; V gene: TRBV10-3; clone size: -; D gene: -; CDR3 DNA: TGTGCCATCACTATGGGTCTAAATCAGCCCCAGCATTTT; CDR3 protein: CAITMGLNQPQHF
J gene: TRBJ2-5; V gene: TRBV28; clone size: -; D gene: -; CDR3 DNA: TGTGCCAGCAGTCCAAGCTGGGGGGCAAGGAGCCACCGGGCCCAGTACTTC; CDR3 protein: CASSPSWGARSHRAQYF
J gene: TRBJ2-7; V gene: TRBV30; clone size: -; D gene: -; CDR3 DNA: TGTGCCTGGCGGGTCAATCGGGAGCAGTACTTC; CDR3 protein: CAWRVNREQYF
J gene: TRBJ2-1; V gene: TRBV4-1; clone size: -; D gene: -; CDR3 DNA: TGCGCCAGCAGCCAAGTTACGGCGGGACACAATGAGCAGTTCTTC; CDR3 protein: CASSQVTAGHNEQFF
J gene: TRBJ2-3; V gene: TRBV27; clone size: -; D gene: -; CDR3 DNA: TGTGCCAGCAGTTTGGGGTCAGATACGCAGTATTTT; CDR3 protein: CASSLGSDTQYF
J gene: TRBJ2-7; V gene: TRBV6-6; clone size: -; D gene: TRBD1; CDR3 DNA: TGTGCCAGCAGCGAACCCCGGGACAGGGGGATCTACGAGCAGTACTTC; CDR3 protein: CASSEPRDRGIYEQYF
J gene: TRBJ2-3; V gene: TRBV7-9; clone size: -; D gene: TRBD2; CDR3 DNA: TGTGCCAGCAGCCGATCGGGAGGCATTCCAGATACGCAGTATTTT; CDR3 protein: CASSRSGGIPDTQYF
J gene: TRBJ2-3; V gene: TRBV15; clone size: -; D gene: -; CDR3 DNA: TGTGCCACCAGAGCTAGTGGGGTTAGTAAGGGAGATACGCAGTATTTT; CDR3 protein: CATRASGVSKGDTQYF
J gene: TRBJ2-6; V gene: TRBV6-1; clone size: -; D gene: -; CDR3 DNA: TGTGCCAGCAGTACACACTCTGGGGCCAACGTCCTGACTTTC; CDR3 protein: CASSTHSGANVLTF
J gene: TRBJ2-3; V gene: TRBV19; clone size: -; D gene: -; CDR3 DNA: TGTGCCAGTAGCCCCCAATGGGGGGCGGGCACAGATACGCAGTATTTT; CDR3 protein: CASSPQWGAGTDTQYF
J gene: TRBJ2-2; V gene: TRBV29-1; clone size: -; D gene: -; CDR3 DNA: TGCAGCGTTGTGTTCCGGCCTGATACCGGGGAGCTGTTTTTT; CDR3 protein: CSVVFRPDTGELFF
J gene: TRBJ2-2; V gene: TRBV6-1; clone size: -; D gene: -; CDR3 DNA: TGTGCCAGCAGTGTCCAGGGGCACGCGAACACCGGGGAGCTGTTTTTT; CDR3 protein: CASSVQGHANTGELFF
J gene: TRBJ2-7; V gene: TRBV5-8; clone size: -; D gene: -; CDR3 DNA: TGTGCCAGCAGCCCCCCGGGCCTCGAGCAGTACTTC; CDR3 protein: CASSPPGLEQYF
J gene: TRBJ2-7; V gene: TRBV19; clone size: -; D gene: -; CDR3 DNA: TGTGCCAGTAGTATAGCCGTGACAGATAGTTTCCACGAGCAGTACTTC; CDR3 protein: CASSIAVTDSFHEQYF
J gene: TRBJ2-2; V gene: TRBV4-3; clone size: -; D gene: TRBD2; CDR3 DNA: TGCGCCAGCAGGACTAGCGGGAAGATCGGGGAGCTGTTTTTT; CDR3 protein: CASRTSGKIGELFF
J gene: TRBJ2-7; V gene: TRBV28; clone size: -; D gene: -; CDR3 DNA: TGTGCCAGCAGTTTCTTAGACAGCGCCCTGTACGAGCAGTACTTC; CDR3 protein: CASSFLDSALYEQYF
J gene: TRBJ2-7; V gene: TRBV6-7; clone size: -; D gene: -; CDR3 DNA: TGTGCCAGACAGGGTTCTTACGAGCAGTACTTC; CDR3 protein: CARQGSYEQYF
J gene: TRBJ2-2; V gene: TRBV4-3; clone size: -; D gene: -; CDR3 DNA: TGCGCCAGCAGCCGGTCATTAGCGGTAAACACCGGGGAGCTGTTTTTT; CDR3 protein: CASSRSLAVNTGELFF
J gene: TRBJ1-1; V gene: TRBV4-1; clone size: -; D gene: TRBD1; CDR3 DNA: TGCGCCAGCAGCCAAGACAGGACAGGGCGGAACACTGAAGCTTTCTTT; CDR3 protein: CASSQDRTGRNTEAFF
J gene: TRBJ2-1; V gene: TRBV13; clone size: -; D gene: TRBD1; CDR3 DNA: TGTGCCAGCACCTCCCCTCGGGACAGGGGAAATGAGCAGTTCTTC; CDR3 protein: CASTSPRDRGNEQFF
J gene: TRBJ1-2; V gene: TRBV5-4; clone size: -; D gene: -; CDR3 DNA: TGTGCCAGCAGCTTTTTCGGACAAAGAGATGGCTACACCTTC; CDR3 protein: CASSFFGQRDGYTF
J gene: TRBJ2-3; V gene: TRBV4-1; clone size: -; D gene: TRBD1; CDR3 DNA: TGCGCCAGCAGCCTCAGACAGGGGGGAGTATTGGTAGATACGCAGTATTTT; CDR3 protein: CASSLRQGGVLVDTQYF
J gene: TRBJ2-1; V gene: TRBV4-1; clone size: -; D gene: -; CDR3 DNA: TGCGCCAGCAGCCAAGAAACAGGGTACAATGAGCAGTTCTTC; CDR3 protein: CASSQETGYNEQFF
J gene: TRBJ2-1; V gene: TRBV9; clone size: -; D gene: -; CDR3 DNA: TGTGCCAGCAGCGTAGGCAAGCGGGCCTACAATGAGCAGTTCTTC; CDR3 protein: CASSVGKRAYNEQFF
J gene: TRBJ2-5; V gene: TRBV18; clone size: -; D gene: -; CDR3 DNA: TGTGCCAGCTCACCATCGGCGAGATCCCAAGAGACCCAGTACTTC; CDR3 protein: CASSPSARSQETQYF
J gene: TRBJ1-2; V gene: TRBV6-5; clone size: -; D gene: -; CDR3 DNA: TGTGCCAGCAGTTACTCGTCGGGAAATGGCTACACCTTC; CDR3 protein: CASSYSSGNGYTF
J gene: TRBJ2-1; V gene: TRBV9; clone size: -; D gene: -; CDR3 DNA: TGTGCCAGCAGCACGAACAATGAGCAGTTCTTC; CDR3 protein: CASSTNNEQFF
J gene: TRBJ2-2; V gene: TRBV27; clone size: -; D gene: -; CDR3 DNA: TGTGCCAACATTCTGTGCAGGTTAGTCACCGGGGAGCTGTTTTTT; CDR3 protein: CANILCRLVTGELFF